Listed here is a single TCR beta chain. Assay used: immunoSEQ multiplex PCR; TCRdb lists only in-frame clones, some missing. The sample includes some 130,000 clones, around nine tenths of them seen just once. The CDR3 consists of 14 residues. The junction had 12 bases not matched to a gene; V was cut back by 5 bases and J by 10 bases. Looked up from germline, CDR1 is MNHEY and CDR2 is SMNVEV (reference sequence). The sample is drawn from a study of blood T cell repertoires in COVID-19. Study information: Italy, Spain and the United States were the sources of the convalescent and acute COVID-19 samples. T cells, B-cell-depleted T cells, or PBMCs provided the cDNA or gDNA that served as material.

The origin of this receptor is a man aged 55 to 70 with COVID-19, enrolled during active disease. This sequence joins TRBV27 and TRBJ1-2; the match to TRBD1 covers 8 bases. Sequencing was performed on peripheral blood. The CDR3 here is CASSPTGTGIPYTF. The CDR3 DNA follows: TGTGCCAGCAGTCCAACCGGGACAGGCATCCCCTACACCTTC.